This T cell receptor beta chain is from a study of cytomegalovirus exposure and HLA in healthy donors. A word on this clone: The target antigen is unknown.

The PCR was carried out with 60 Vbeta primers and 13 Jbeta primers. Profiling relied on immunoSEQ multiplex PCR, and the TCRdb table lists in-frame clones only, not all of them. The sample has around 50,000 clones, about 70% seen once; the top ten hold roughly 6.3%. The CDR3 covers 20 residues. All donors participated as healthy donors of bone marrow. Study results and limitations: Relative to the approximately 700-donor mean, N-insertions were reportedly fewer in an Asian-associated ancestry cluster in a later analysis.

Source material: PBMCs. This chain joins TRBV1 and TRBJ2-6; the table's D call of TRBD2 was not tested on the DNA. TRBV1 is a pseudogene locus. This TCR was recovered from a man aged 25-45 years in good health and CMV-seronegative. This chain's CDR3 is CTSSPPSGLAGENWANVLTF. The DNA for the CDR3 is TGCACCAGCAGCCCTCCTTCCGGACTAGCGGGAGAGAACTGGGCCAACGTCCTGACTTTC.